The T cell receptor (beta chain) under discussion was sequenced for a study of T cells after yellow fever vaccination. On the study more broadly: SMART-Seq v4 Ultra Low Input prepared the low-cell-number fractions. Study-level findings and limits: Although the secondary response was weaker, it peaked faster, at day 5 versus 15. A minor fraction of clonotypes spanned both CD4 and CD8 compartments.

This clonotype was seen only a few times. What it binds is unknown. Template switching by 5'RACE produced TCR cDNA, adding a universal primer site and UMIs. From the 5' RACE reads, TCRdb called clonotypes with MiXCR, one entry per CDR3 protein. In the table there are around 300,000 distinct CDR3 sequences, approximately 4% of which are singletons. CDR3 length: 16 residues. Trimming pared 4 bases from V and 8 bases from J, leaving 22 bases between. Looked up from germline, CDR1 is SGHDT and CDR2 is YYEEEE. The sequenced sample was PBMCs, obtained 5 days after the yellow fever booster vaccination. This TCR derives from a man aged 18 to 30 who received the YFV17D yellow fever vaccine. The rearrangement uses TRBV5-6 and TRBJ1-5, with D hard to call. The CDR3 DNA reads as TGTGCCAGCAGCACGGCAGGACGGGAAAATAGGGAGCCCCAGCATTTT. Amino acid sequence: CASSTAGRENREPQHF. The variable domain in full, completed from reference TRBV5-6 and TRBJ1-5, reads DAGVTQSPTHLIKTRGQQVTLRCSPKSGHDTVSWYQQALGQGPQFIFQYYEEEERQRGNFPDRFSGHQFPNYSSELNVNALLLGDSALYLCASSTAGRENREPQHFGDGTRLSIL.